This T cell receptor beta chain was recovered during a study of cytomegalovirus exposure and HLA in healthy donors. The donors were in the roughly 110-subject validation cohort, distinct from the approximately 700-subject first cohort. General study results and limits: Listed as cytomegalovirus-associated were over 150 TCR beta chains. Per published reports, the classifier diagnosed cytomegalovirus status with high specificity and sensitivity. Three CMV-associated chains proved CMV antigen-specific in vitro.

Here immunoSEQ multiplex PCR was the method, and the copy in TCRdb shows in-frame clones only, minus some. The sample consists of about 130,000 clones, roughly nine tenths of them appearing once. With respect to this clone: Its antigen is currently unknown.

The length of the CDR3 is 16 residues. Looked up from germline, CDR1 is SNHLY and CDR2 is FYNNEI. With 2 bases clipped from V and 5 bases from J, the junction kept 8 bases outside the gene matches. The chain links TRBV2 to TRBJ2-5; TRBD2 matches at 10 bases. The origin of this receptor is a woman aged 18-29 years in good health and CMV-seropositive. Sequenced input: PBMCs. CDR3 in amino acids: CASSELSGGATETQYF. CDR3 DNA: TGTGCCAGCAGTGAATTGAGCGGGGGGGCCACGGAGACCCAGTACTTC. Together with reference TRBV2 and TRBJ2-5, the CDR3 gives the full variable domain: EPEVTQTPSHQVTQMGQEVILRCVPISNHLYFYWYRQILGQKVEFLVSFYNNEISEKSEIFDDQFSVERPDGSNFTLKIRSTKLEDSAMYFCASSELSGGATETQYFGPGTRLLVL.